This TCR beta chain is drawn from a study of beta chain features in type 1 diabetes. Study-level findings and limits: Type 1 diabetes patients showed a moderate but significant shortening of TCRB CDR3s in all four CD4+ subsets.

cDNA synthesis used the whole RNA isolate, giving expressed TCRB sequences. Sequencing used immunoSEQ multiplex PCR; TCRdb keeps in-frame clones, though not all of them. The profile shows about 27,000 clones, 56% of them singletons. It was via CD45RO/CCR7/CD25/CD127/CD95/CD27 that CD4+ naive, central memory, regulatory and stem cell-like memory cells were sorted. CDR1 is SGHNT and CDR2 is YENEEA in the germline V gene. This CDR3 has 14 amino acids. The trim removed 4 bases at V and 4 bases at J, leaving 4 bases unmatched. In this sample, this clone turned up a few times. Antigen unknown. At the DNA level, this CDR3 is encoded by other sequences in the same sample as well.

The chain is built from TRBV11-3 and TRBJ2-3, with 8 bases that match TRBD2. What was sequenced was Tregs from blood. The clonotype comes from a woman between 18 and 30 years old with type 1 diabetes. CDR3 in DNA: TGTGCCAGCAGCTCAAGCGGGAGAGCAGATACGCAGTATTTT. As protein: CASSSSGRADTQYF. Full variable domain (outside the CDR3, taken from reference TRBV11-3 and TRBJ2-3): EAGVVQSPRYKIIEKKQPVAFWCNPISGHNTLYWYLQNLGQGPELLIRYENEEAVDDSQLPKDRFSAERLKGVDSTLKIQPAELGDSAVYLCASSSSGRADTQYFGPGTRLTVL.